The present TCR beta chain was sequenced within a study of blood T cell repertoires in COVID-19. About the study: In Cohort 3, a recovered donor had either two negative PCRs, clearance, or symptom resolution. The samples span acute and convalescent COVID-19 from the United States, Italy and Spain.

With 3 bases removed from V and 5 bases from J, the gap between germline ends came to 10 bases. CDR3 size: 13 residues. Germline V CDR1 and CDR2: LGHDT, YNNKEL (reference sequence). Original data processing: It was from reference gene primer amplification that nucleated cell counts were estimated. Sequencing was performed with immunoSEQ multiplex PCR; in TCRdb, only in-frame clones are kept and a portion is missing. Clone size and the V and J calls come from that table; the DNA yielded D and trimming. The sample carries over 200,000 clones, about nine tenths recorded once. The TCR was taken from a woman in her 50s in a cohort exposed to, infected with or recovered from COVID-19 (not recorded which). This chain links TRBV3-1 (or the pseudogene TRBV3-2) with TRBJ1-2, with D possibly being TRBD1 (5 bases). Sequenced input: PBMCs or T cells enriched from blood (not recorded which). CDR3 DNA sequence: TGTGCCAGCAGCCATATATCAGGGTATGGCTACACCTTC. It encodes CASSHISGYGYTF.